A single sample is the source of the 28 T cell receptor beta chains below, sequenced in a study of blood T cells in healthy people across ages. It was with a sample-barcoded 5' primer and a J-beta primer mix that a second PCR of about 6 to 12 cycles was run. TCRdb re-called the 5' RACE reads with MiXCR, one entry per CDR3 protein. Seen here are approximately 1.5 million distinct CDR3 sequences, about 45% observed once, and the top ten hold about 4%. Sequencing was done on a sample of blood. The receptor set was obtained from a young woman in good health.

J is TRBJ2-5 and V is TRBV20-1, with 9 bases matching TRBD2. Germline loops: CDR1 DFQATT, CDR2 SNEGSKA (reference sequence). The CDR3 totals 13 residues. The V gene end was trimmed by 6 bases and the J gene end by 4 bases; junction bases not matched to a gene: 6. CDR3 bases: TGCAGTGCCCCTAGCGGGGCAGGAGAGACCCAGTACTTC. This gives the protein CSAPSGAGETQYF.

The gene calls are TRBV11-2 and TRBJ2-5, with 8 bases lining up with TRBD1. The trim removed 1 base at V and 11 bases at J, leaving 12 bases unmatched. In germline, CDR1 is SGHAT, CDR2 FQNNGV. The CDR3 loop spans 15 amino acids. The CDR3 sequence: CASSLVQGAVYEQYF. The CDR3 DNA is TGTGCCAGCAGCTTAGTTCAGGGGGCTGTTTACGAACAGTACTTC.

This clonotype was recorded a few times. The chain combines TRBV5-1 with TRBJ2-1; a weak D match, TRBD1 (6 bases). Germline CDR1 SGHRS, CDR2 YFSETQ. The length of the CDR3 is 16 residues. Trimming pared 6 bases from V and 6 bases from J, leaving 22 bases between. CDR3 coding DNA: TGCGCCAGCAATAAACAGGGATTGGAATCGGGCAATGAGCAGTTCTTC. It is translated as CASNKQGLESGNEQFF.

This clonotype occurred a few times. As DNA, the CDR3 is TGTGCCAGCACGGGGAGGGACAGGGCCAACAAGCAGTACTTC. Translation gives CASTGRDRANKQYF. The chain joins TRBV27 to TRBJ2-7, with TRBD1 matching 9 bases. The CDR3 contains 14 residues. CDR1 is MNHEY, CDR2 SMNVEV, per germline (reference sequence). J gave up 8 bases and V 7 bases, and 12 bases lay outside the gene matches.

This clonotype has a handful of counts. The chain couples TRBV6-2 or TRBV6-3 to TRBJ1-6; D gene ambiguous. The V gene's germline CDR1 is MNHEY and CDR2 SVGEGT. This CDR3 region has 14 residues. Deletions cut 7 bases from V and 9 bases from J, with 16 bases between. CDR3 sequence: CASTDPLGVSPLHF. The CDR3 DNA sequence: TGTGCCAGCACCGACCCTTTGGGAGTTTCACCCCTCCACTTT.

This clonotype has only a few counts. This chain links TRBV27 with TRBJ2-3; 8 positions match TRBD2. The CDR3 totals 18 residues. With 6 bases clipped from V and 5 bases from J, the junction kept 19 bases outside the gene matches. Germline lookup yields CDR1 MNHEY and CDR2 SMNVEV (reference sequence). CDR3 DNA sequence: TGTGCCAGCAGGGTGGGGGGTAGCGGGGCGAGGCCCGGAGATACGCAGTATTTT. This translates into CASRVGGSGARPGDTQYF.

The chain has TRBV6-5 and TRBJ2-3; 12 bases line up with TRBD2. The J segment lost 9 bases and the V segment lost 4 bases, leaving 8 bases of the junction unmatched. From germline, CDR1 is MNHEY and CDR2 SVGAGI. CDR3 length: 15 residues. The DNA for the CDR3 is TGTGCCAGCAGTTCACCTAGCGGGAGGGCCTTGACGCAGTATTTT. This encodes CASSSPSGRALTQYF.

The chain combines TRBV29-1 with TRBJ2-7; 8 nucleotides agree with TRBD2. Germline CDR1 SQVTM, CDR2 ANQGSEA. The CDR3 has 15 amino acids. Unmatched junction bases numbered 13, after V lost 2 bases and J lost 7 bases. In nucleotides, the CDR3 is TGCAGCGTTGAACCCCAGCGGGGGACGGGGGATGAGCAGTACTTC. The encoded protein is CSVEPQRGTGDEQYF.

The chain couples TRBV4-3 to TRBJ2-7; 10 bases are shared with TRBD2. Germline trimming cut 2 bases from V and 5 bases from J; bases unmatched to any gene: 6. From germline, CDR1 is LGHNA and CDR2 YSLEER. The CDR3 runs to 15 residues. This CDR3 is CASSQSPLAGDEQYF. CDR3 nucleotide sequence: TGCGCCAGCAGCCAATCCCCTCTAGCGGGAGACGAGCAGTACTTC.

Only a few counts were recorded for this clonotype. The chain joins TRBV3-1 to TRBJ2-7; 7 nucleotides line up with TRBD1. The CDR3 covers 14 residues. Losses at the gene ends were 5 bases for V and 4 bases for J; bases not matched to a gene: 8. Germline V gene sequence: CDR1 LGHDT, CDR2 YNNKEL (reference sequence). The chain's CDR3 is CASSDPGQMYEQYF. The CDR3 nucleotides are TGTGCCAGCAGCGATCCGGGACAGATGTACGAGCAGTACTTC.

This chain joins TRBV27 and TRBJ2-7, with 7 bases identical to TRBD1. Trimming took 6 bases from V and 7 from J; bases not matched to a gene: 9. This CDR3 region has 13 residues. Germline CDR1 reads MNHEY; CDR2 reads SMNVEV (reference sequence). The CDR3 reads CASRRGRSGEQYF. Written as DNA, the CDR3 is TGTGCCAGCAGGAGGGGGCGGTCGGGGGAGCAGTACTTC.

The CDR3: CASSLAVTGGGETQYF. DNA of the CDR3: TGTGCCAGCAGCTTAGCGGTGACGGGAGGTGGGGAGACCCAGTACTTC. J is TRBJ2-5 and V is TRBV7-2; 7 bases map to TRBD2. V lost 0 bases and J lost 5; bases outside the gene matches: 9. There are 16 residues in the CDR3. Germline values: CDR1 SGHTA, CDR2 FQGNSA.

This clonotype was recorded only once. The chain links TRBV7-8 to TRBJ2-1, with 9 bases aligning to TRBD1. This CDR3 region has 15 residues. CDR1 is SGHVS and CDR2 is FQNEAQ in the germline V gene. J was trimmed by 7 bases and V by 0 bases; bases with no gene match: 4. The CDR3 DNA reads TGTGCCAGCAGCTTAGCAAACAGGGGGCTGAATGAGCAGTTCTTC. Its protein product is CASSLANRGLNEQFF.

This clonotype was found a few times. The rearrangement links TRBV27 to TRBJ2-7; perhaps D is TRBD1 or TRBD2 (5 bases each). This CDR3 contains 14 residues. V was cut by 3 bases and J by 4 bases, with 13 bases left in between. In germline, CDR1 is MNHEY, CDR2 SMNVEV (reference sequence). CDR3 DNA sequence: TGTGCCAGCAGTTTGCAGGGTGGGAGATACGAGCAGTACTTC. Its protein is CASSLQGGRYEQYF.

The chain recombines TRBV10-3 with TRBJ2-3; TRBD2 is a possible D gene (5 bases). The CDR3 length is 13 residues. V was clipped by 5 bases and J by 5 bases, with 11 bases between them. Germline CDR1 is ENHRY and CDR2 is SYGVKD. The DNA of the CDR3 is TGTGCCATCAGTCTATCCCGGGAAGATACGCAGTATTTT. Amino acid sequence: CAISLSREDTQYF.

This chain links TRBV10-3 with TRBJ1-2, with 7 bases that match TRBD1. The V segment lost 6 bases and the J segment 1 base; nucleotides outside the gene matches: 17. Germline values: CDR1 ENHRY, CDR2 SYGVKD. CDR3 length: 18 residues. The CDR3 sequence: CAISQVPTPGQFNYGYTF. For the CDR3, the DNA is TGTGCCATCAGCCAAGTACCTACCCCGGGACAGTTTAACTATGGCTACACCTTC.

There are a few counts of this clonotype. The chain uses TRBV18 and TRBJ2-5; D is unclear. The germline V and J ends were trimmed by 1 base and 0 bases, with 9 bases remaining between them. The CDR3 extends over 15 amino acids. Germline lookup yields CDR1 KGHSH and CDR2 LQKENI. This chain's CDR3 is CASSPLRSDQETQYF. CDR3 sequence (DNA): TGTGCCAGCTCACCACTTAGGTCGGACCAAGAGACCCAGTACTTC.

V gene TRBV13 combines with J gene TRBJ1-5, with 8 bases matching TRBD1. The CDR3 is 17 amino acids. V shed 2 bases and J 3 bases; nucleotides not matched to a gene: 9. Germline V gene sequence: CDR1 PRHDT, CDR2 FYEKMQ (reference sequence). The CDR3 here is CASSLRTGLPSNQPQHF. In DNA form, the CDR3 reads TGTGCCAGCAGCTTAAGGACAGGGCTACCATCCAATCAGCCCCAGCATTTT.

This chain connects TRBV19 to TRBJ2-7; 9 positions match TRBD1. Germline CDR1 LNHDA, CDR2 SQIVND (reference sequence). Unmatched junction bases numbered 6, after V lost 6 bases and J lost 6 bases. CDR3 length equals 13 residues. The CDR3 nucleotides are TGTGCCAGTAGGACAGGGGGAGTAGGCGAGCAGTACTTC. As protein: CASRTGGVGEQYF.

The sample holds a few counts of this clonotype. The chain links TRBV20-1 to TRBJ1-6; D gene uncertain. Germline V gives CDR1 DFQATT, CDR2 SNEGSKA (reference sequence). Trimming left V 1 base short and J 2 bases short, with 9 bases between. CDR3 length equals 15 residues. CDR3 sequence: CSARGTGPYNSPLHF. As DNA, the CDR3 is TGCAGTGCTAGAGGGACTGGCCCCTATAATTCACCCCTCCACTTT.

The DNA for the CDR3 is TGTGCCAGCAGCTCTCCGGGGCCCAACTCCTACGAGCAGTACTTC. Encoded protein: CASSSPGPNSYEQYF. The rearrangement links TRBV7-9 to TRBJ2-7; TRBD1 or TRBD2 may be the D gene (5 bases each). The V gene lost 4 bases and the J gene lost 0 bases, with 13 bases spanning the gap. Per the germline V gene, CDR1 is SEHNR and CDR2 is FQNEAQ (reference sequence). The CDR3 has 15 amino acids.

This clonotype was counted only a few times. Here the CDR3 DNA reads TGTGCCAGCAGCCAGGCCGGGACCTCTCTTGGAGAGACCCAGTACTTC. Translated, it gives CASSQAGTSLGETQYF. This chain joins TRBV3-1 and TRBJ2-5, with D possibly being TRBD1 or TRBD2 (5 bases each). Trimming shortened V by 3 bases and J by 4 bases, and 18 bases separated the two germline ends. The CDR3 is made up of 16 amino acids. Germline CDR1 LGHDT, CDR2 YNNKEL (reference sequence).

This chain uses TRBV3-1 with TRBJ2-7; no clear D. Trimming left V 4 bases short and J 1 base short, with 11 bases between. CDR3 length: 14 amino acids. Germline V gene sequence: CDR1 LGHDT, CDR2 YNNKEL (reference sequence). CDR3 sequence: CASSRFSGSYEQYF. CDR3 nucleotide sequence: TGTGCCAGCAGCCGATTTAGTGGATCCTACGAGCAGTACTTC.

The J gene is TRBJ2-5, the V gene TRBV29-1, with TRBD2 matching 13 bases. The CDR3 loop spans 13 amino acids. V was pared by 7 bases and J by 11 bases, with 10 bases of the junction left unmatched. The V gene's germline CDR1 is SQVTM and CDR2 ANQGSEA. The CDR3 sequence is CSAGLAGSNEQYF. In DNA form, the CDR3 reads TGCAGCGCGGGACTAGCGGGATCCAATGAGCAGTACTTC. Together with reference TRBV29-1 and TRBJ2-5, the CDR3 gives the full variable domain: SAVISQKPSRDICQRGTSLTIQCQVDSQVTMMFWYRQQPGQSLTLIATANQGSEATYESGFVIDKFPISRPNLTFSTLTVSNMSPEDSSIYLCSAGLAGSNEQYFGPGTRLLVL.

The chain recombines TRBV2 with TRBJ1-1, with D possibly matching TRBD1 (5 bases). The germline CDR1 and CDR2 sequences are SNHLY and FYNNEI. The CDR3 loop spans 16 amino acids. Trimming shortened V by 5 bases and J by 0 bases, and 16 bases separated the two germline ends. CDR3 region: CASSIFGTALNTEAFF. CDR3 bases: TGTGCCAGCAGTATATTTGGGACCGCTCTGAACACTGAAGCTTTCTTT.

This clonotype was detected a few times. The rearrangement joins TRBV12-3 or TRBV12-4 to TRBJ1-5; D is uncertain. V shed 7 bases and J shed 4 bases, with 14 bases lying between them. This CDR3 contains 14 residues. CDR3 region: CASTVRATNQPQHF. The CDR3 DNA follows: TGTGCCAGCACCGTGAGGGCTACTAATCAGCCCCAGCATTTT.

Regarding this clonotype: A read error may account for a junction end that differs from germline. The chain recombines TRBV12-3 or TRBV12-4 with TRBJ2-5, with TRBD2 matching 11 bases. This CDR3 spans 15 amino acids. CDR3 amino acids: CAGSKLAGEKETQYF. CDR3 DNA: TGTGCCGGCAGTAAACTAGCGGGAGAGAAAGAGACCCAGTACTTC.

This chain joins TRBV4-1 and TRBJ2-3; D is unresolved. With 1 base removed from V and 1 base from J, the gap between germline ends came to 15 bases. The germline V gene encodes CDR1 MGHRA and CDR2 YSYEKL. The CDR3 covers 17 residues. The CDR3 nucleotides read TGCGCCAGCAGCCAAGCCCACATGCTATGGGGCACAGATACGCAGTATTTT. It specifies CASSQAHMLWGTDTQYF.